The 25 T cell receptor beta chains reported below all come from one sample, sequenced in a study of metastatic and nonmetastatic thyroid tumors. TCRdb re-analyzed the PCR reads through MiXCR. The sample consists of tens of thousands of clones, approximately 26% of them appearing once. Every patient was untreated before thyroid surgery. Source material: blood. The source is a female donor with papillary thyroid cancer or a benign thyroid nodule (not recorded which). Some clones in this sample may be carry-over from other donors' samples.

At least ten counts were recorded for this clone. Possible read error: a much larger clone is one base away. The chain has TRBV6-1 and TRBJ2-6, with D maybe TRBD1 (6 bases). V gave up 5 bases and J gave up 2 bases, with 16 bases separating them. CDR3 length: 17 residues. Looked up from germline, CDR1 is MNHNS and CDR2 is SASEGT. CDR3 region: CASSPGTRRPGANVLTF. The CDR3, as DNA: TGTGCCAGCAGTCCCGGGACACGCCGTCCTGGGGCCAACGTCCTGACTTTC.

V is TRBV28 and J is TRBJ2-6; D remains unclear. The length of the CDR3 is 15 residues. The germline gives CDR1 MDHEN, CDR2 SYDVKM. The germline V and J ends were trimmed by 8 bases and 4 bases, with 15 bases remaining between them. CDR3 in amino acids: CASSPAVLGANVLTF. CDR3 in DNA: TGTGCCAGCTCCCCCGCAGTGTTAGGGGCCAACGTCCTGACTTTC.

There are many counts of this clone. The chain is built from TRBV29-1 and TRBJ2-5, with 11 nucleotides matching TRBD1. The germline V gene encodes CDR1 SQVTM and CDR2 ANQGSEA. The CDR3 contains 15 residues. The V gene end was trimmed by 4 bases and the J gene end by 5 bases; junction bases not matched to a gene: 9. CDR3: CSVGGQGADTETQYF. The CDR3 coding sequence is TGCAGCGTTGGCGGACAGGGGGCCGACACGGAGACCCAGTACTTC.

This clone was counted many times. V usage is TRBV5-6 and J usage is TRBJ1-1, with a weak D call TRBD1 (6 bases). The CDR3 runs to 17 residues. Germline assignment: CDR1 SGHDT and CDR2 YYEEEE. Between the trimmed V and J ends, which lost 0 bases and 3 bases, there was a span of 18 bases. The CDR3 DNA follows: TGTGCCAGCAGCTTGGCCGGGGGGGCCGGCCGGGACACTGAAGCTTTCTTT. Translation gives CASSLAGGAGRDTEAFF.

This chain joins TRBV20-1 and TRBJ2-1; TRBD1 might be the D (5 bases). V lost 7 bases, J lost 5 bases, and 15 bases lay in between. The V gene's germline CDR1 is DFQATT and CDR2 SNEGSKA (reference sequence). The CDR3 is made up of 13 amino acids. CDR3 residues: CSGIRARDNEQFF. CDR3 DNA: TGCAGTGGGATCAGGGCCAGAGACAATGAGCAGTTCTTC.

This clone was observed many times. A much bigger clone sits one base away, suggesting this may be a read error. Other nucleotide sequences in the sample specify the same CDR3. V and J are TRBV7-2 and TRBJ1-2; D gene ambiguous. This CDR3 has 14 residues. Trimming took off 2 bases at V and 8 bases at J, with 15 bases between the two ends. From germline, CDR1 is SGHTA and CDR2 FQGNSA. CDR3 sequence (DNA): TGTGCCAGCAGCTTAAGGTGGAACCCCTACGGCTACACCTTC. Translating it yields CASSLRWNPYGYTF.

This clone was seen a few times. The junction differs from germline at one of its ends, possibly a read error. The CDR3 sequence: CASSIGGTYCDEHYF. CDR3 coding DNA: TGCGCCAGCAGCATTGGGGGGACGTACTGCGACGAGCATTACTTC. J is TRBJ2-7 and V is TRBV5-1; D is possibly TRBD2 (6 bases). CDR3 size: 15 residues. From germline, CDR1 is SGHRS and CDR2 YFSETQ.

The chain recombines TRBV7-2 with TRBJ2-7; the match to TRBD1 covers 12 bases. With V trimmed by 6 bases and J by 6 bases, 6 bases remained unmatched. Germline V gives CDR1 SGHTA, CDR2 FQGNSA. This CDR3 is 14 amino acids long. This chain's CDR3 is CASRTGTGGSEQYF. CDR3 sequence (DNA): TGTGCCAGCAGGACCGGGACAGGGGGCAGCGAGCAGTACTTC.

This clone has just a few counts. The chain has TRBV6-1 and TRBJ2-2, with 9 bases matching TRBD1. The CDR3 runs 15 residues. Germline CDR1 reads MNHNS; CDR2 reads SASEGT. V was pared by 5 bases and J by 4 bases, with 5 bases of the junction left unmatched. CDR3 protein: CASSRQGDITGELFF. The CDR3 region has the DNA TGTGCCAGCAGTCGACAGGGGGATATCACCGGGGAGCTGTTTTTT.

A few counts support this clone. J is TRBJ2-1 and V is TRBV27, with unresolved D. The germline V gene encodes CDR1 MNHEY and CDR2 SMNVEV (reference sequence). The CDR3 sequence is 11 residues long. V was cut by 5 bases and J by 8 bases, with 7 bases left in between. The CDR3: CASSRMDEQFF. The CDR3 coding sequence is TGTGCCAGCAGTCGGATGGATGAGCAGTTCTTC.

The chain is built from TRBV6-4 and TRBJ2-2; a possible D gene is TRBD1 (6 bases). Germline assignment: CDR1 MRHNA and CDR2 SNTAGT. The V end was cut by 8 bases, the J end by 3 bases, with 13 bases between. This CDR3 comprises 14 residues. As DNA, the CDR3 is TGTGCCAGCTCGCAGGGGATGGACACCGGGGAGCTGTTTTTT. This translates into CASSQGMDTGELFF.

The chain employs TRBV7-6 and TRBJ2-7; D may be TRBD2 (7 bases). The CDR3 covers 14 residues. V was pared by 1 base and J by 4 bases, with 11 bases between. From germline, CDR1 is SGHVS and CDR2 FNYEAQ. CDR3 sequence reads: CASSLVQGGYEQYF. The CDR3 DNA follows: TGTGCCAGCAGCTTAGTACAGGGAGGGTACGAGCAGTACTTC. Combining the CDR3 with reference TRBV7-6 and TRBJ2-7 gives the whole variable domain GAGVSQSPRYKVTKRGQDVALRCDPISGHVSLYWYRQALGQGPEFLTYFNYEAQQDKSGLPNDRFSAERPEGSISTLTIQRTEQRDSAMYRCASSLVQGGYEQYFGPGTRLTVT.

The table lists this clone with many counts. V gene TRBV5-1 combines with J gene TRBJ2-5; weak D call: TRBD2 (5 bases). This CDR3 contains 15 residues. Deletions cut 0 bases from V and 5 bases from J, with 14 bases between. CDR1 and CDR2 (germline): SGHRS, YFSETQ. CDR3 in amino acids: CASSLVAGSGETQYF. In DNA form, the CDR3 reads TGCGCCAGCAGCTTGGTAGCAGGTTCGGGGGAGACCCAGTACTTC.

This clone is deemed medium-sized. The gene calls are TRBV30 and TRBJ2-7; no clear D. Per germline, CDR1 GTSNPN and CDR2 SVGIG (reference sequence). The V end was cut by 2 bases, the J end by 9 bases, with 11 bases between. The CDR3 consists of 11 residues. CDR3 in amino acids: CAWSKALWQYF. CDR3 sequence (DNA): TGTGCCTGGAGTAAGGCCTTGTGGCAGTACTTC.

The genes are TRBV19 and TRBJ2-3; TRBD1 matches at 10 bases. CDR1 LNHDA and CDR2 SQIVND come from the germline V gene (reference sequence). J lost 5 bases, V lost 5 bases, and 4 bases had no gene match. The CDR3 length is 14 residues. CDR3: CASSSTGGLDTQYF. In nucleotides, the CDR3 is TGTGCCAGTAGTTCGACAGGGGGCTTAGATACGCAGTATTTT. The whole variable domain, remainder taken from reference TRBV19 and TRBJ2-3, is DGGITQSPKYLFRKEGQNVTLSCEQNLNHDAMYWYRQDPGQGLRLIYYSQIVNDFQKGDIAEGYSVSREKKESFPLTVTSAQKNPTAFYLCASSSTGGLDTQYFGPGTRLTVL.

The table lists this clone with a few counts. The junction shows a germline mismatch at one end, possibly a read error. This chain connects TRBV7-6 to TRBJ1-1; D ambiguous. CDR3 length equals 14 residues. Germline assignment: CDR1 SGHVS and CDR2 FNYEAQ. The CDR3 sequence is CASSLEAVNTESFF. The CDR3, as DNA: TGTGCCAGCAGCTTAGAGGCAGTGAACACTGAATCTTTCTTT.

This clone is medium-sized by share. The gene calls are TRBV6-1 and TRBJ2-7, with TRBD1 identical over 10 bases. J was trimmed by 3 bases and V by 1 base; bases with no gene match: 0. The CDR3 is made up of 14 amino acids. Germline CDR1 is MNHNS and CDR2 is SASEGT. The CDR3 is CASSEGTGGYEQYF. In DNA, the CDR3 is TGTGCCAGCAGTGAAGGGACAGGGGGCTACGAGCAGTACTTC.

In this sample, this clone turned up many times. The J gene is TRBJ2-3, the V gene TRBV28; D is unclear. The V end was cut by 5 bases, the J end by 8 bases, with 8 bases between. This CDR3 comprises 11 residues. CDR1 and CDR2 (germline): MDHEN, SYDVKM. The CDR3 DNA reads as TGTGCCAGCAGTCCTTCGGGTACGCAGTATTTT. Translation: CASSPSGTQYF.

V and J are TRBV28 and TRBJ2-7, with no clear D. V lost 5 bases to trimming and J lost 3 bases, with 11 bases between them. The germline V gene has CDR1 MDHEN and CDR2 SYDVKM. The CDR3 covers 13 residues. Here the CDR3 DNA reads TGTGCCAGCAGTCCTCGGACCAACTACGAGCAGTACTTC. It codes for CASSPRTNYEQYF.

This clone is medium-sized. The chain recombines TRBV5-1 with TRBJ2-3; possibly TRBD1 for D (6 bases). Germline values: CDR1 SGHRS, CDR2 YFSETQ. This CDR3 is 16 amino acids long. Trimming stripped 0 bases from V and 1 base from J, with 12 bases between. The CDR3 DNA reads TGCGCCAGCAGCTTGGAACAGGGCCATCGCACAGATACGCAGTATTTT. Translated, it gives CASSLEQGHRTDTQYF.

This clone was recorded many times. The genes are TRBV2 and TRBJ2-1, with a possible D match to TRBD1 (6 bases). This CDR3 has 14 amino acids. Between the trimmed V and J ends, which lost 7 bases and 6 bases, there was a span of 16 bases. Germline CDR1 and CDR2: SNHLY and FYNNEI. The CDR3 sequence is CASIIIRGFNEQFF. The CDR3 DNA follows: TGTGCCAGCATCATCATCAGGGGATTCAATGAGCAGTTCTTC.

The rearrangement links TRBV20-1 to TRBJ2-7; D might be TRBD2 (5 bases). Germline V CDR1 and CDR2: DFQATT, SNEGSKA (reference sequence). The CDR3 contains 12 residues. The V and J ends lost 2 bases and 3 bases respectively, with 8 bases between them. The CDR3 sequence: CSARTGNYEQYF. DNA of the CDR3: TGCAGTGCTAGAACCGGGAACTACGAGCAGTACTTC.

This clone was detected a few times. Other DNA sequences in this specimen translate into the identical CDR3. The chain carries TRBV6-1 and TRBJ1-2, with D uncertain. V was pared by 5 bases and J by 2 bases, with 9 bases between. Germline V lookup: CDR1 MNHNS, CDR2 SASEGT. The length of the CDR3 is 13 residues. CDR3 coding DNA: TGTGCCAGCAGTTCTACCGGCAACTATGGCTACACCTTC. Amino acid sequence: CASSSTGNYGYTF.

This clone was counted between two and nine times. This rearrangement joins TRBV30 to TRBJ1-2; a weak D match, TRBD1 (6 bases). Germline V gives CDR1 GTSNPN, CDR2 SVGIG (reference sequence). V lost 8 bases and J 5 bases, leaving 27 bases between the germline ends. This CDR3 comprises 16 residues. CDR3 nucleotide sequence: TGTGCCACCGGAGGGGAGGGGACACCTCCAGGTTATGGCTACACCTTC. Translating it yields CATGGEGTPPGYGYTF.

This clone was seen a few times. The chain employs TRBV19 and TRBJ1-2; perhaps TRBD1 as D (6 bases). Germline CDR1 is LNHDA and CDR2 is SQIVND (reference sequence). V gave up 9 bases and J gave up 3 bases, with 17 bases separating them. The CDR3 totals 14 residues. CDR3 in amino acids: CASTGHQSYYGYTF. For the CDR3, the DNA is TGTGCCAGCACGGGACACCAGTCATACTATGGCTACACCTTC.